This is a list of T cell receptor beta chains from one sample in a study of breast tumors, draining lymph nodes, adjacent tissues. TCRdb independently ran MiXCR on the multiplex PCR reads; one entry per CDR3 protein. The repertoire consists of nearly 200,000 distinct CDR3 sequences, with approximately 31% occurring once and the leading ten covering 4% to 5.5%. The sequencing input was axillary lymph node tissue. These TCRs come from a female donor with breast cancer. Some clones in this sample may be carry-over from other donors' samples. Each CDR3 is given with its conserved first and last residue. The D gene is left open where the match is weak. Rows give clone size only sometimes, using once, few, many, or a class for an expanded clone.

D	J	size	V	DNA	CDR3
-	TRBJ2-3	many	TRBV5-8	TGTGCCAGCAGCTCGGCTGGCGGAAGCACAGATACGCAGTATTTT	CASSSAGGSTDTQYF
-	TRBJ1-2	many	TRBV5-1	TGCGCCAGCAGCCCCACCACTGGACAGACCAACTATGGCTACACCTTC	CASSPTTGQTNYGYTF
-	TRBJ2-6	many	TRBV7-9	TGTGCCAGCAGCTTAGCTTTGCCGGGATGCTTATACTCTGGGGCCAACGTCCTGACTTTC	CASSLALPGCLYSGANVLTF
-	TRBJ2-1	many	TRBV19	TGTGCCACCCCGGGGGTAGTCGAGTACAATGAGCAGTTCTTC	CATPGVVEYNEQFF
TRBD2	TRBJ2-7	many	TRBV11-2	TGTGCCAGCAGTCTGGTCCCTAGCGGGACCTACGAGCAGTACTTC	CASSLVPSGTYEQYF
-	TRBJ2-5	many	TRBV18	TGTGCCAGCTCACCATACACTCAAGAGACCCAGTACTTC	CASSPYTQETQYF
TRBD1	TRBJ1-2	-	TRBV20-1	TGCAGTGCTAGAGATCAAGGGGACAGGGCCACCTATGGCTACACCTTC	CSARDQGDRATYGYTF
-	TRBJ1-1	-	TRBV3-1	TGTGCCAGCAGCCATGGGAGGGCGAATTTCTTT	CASSHGRANFF
-	TRBJ1-1	few	TRBV5-6	TGTGCCAGCAGCTTATTCTCCGGGACACCCTTACTACTGACTGAAGCTTTCTTT	CASSLFSGTPLLLTEAFF
-	TRBJ2-2	once	TRBV29-1	TGCAGCGTTGCATTCTCTGGAAACACCGGGGAGCTGTTTTTT	CSVAFSGNTGELFF
-	TRBJ1-2	many	TRBV20-1	TGCAGTGCCGAGGAGCCTGGAGGCTACACCTTC	CSAEEPGGYTF
-	TRBJ1-1	-	TRBV5-1	TGCGCCAGCAGCTTGGAAGGCAGCCCGTGGGTGAACACTGAAGCTTTCTTT	CASSLEGSPWVNTEAFF
-	TRBJ1-3	many	TRBV11-2	TGTGCCAGCAGCTCCTCCCCTGGAAACACCATATATTTT	CASSSSPGNTIYF
TRBD2	TRBJ2-7	many	TRBV7-9	TGTGCCAGCAGACTCGGGGGTGGCGGGGGACCCTACGAGCAGTACTTC	CASRLGGGGGPYEQYF
-	TRBJ2-1	-	TRBV9	TGTGCCAGCAGCGCTAGCCGGGACTACAATGAGCAGTTCTTC	CASSASRDYNEQFF